This T cell receptor beta chain was sequenced for a study of identifying expanded T cells in peripheral blood. Overall study findings and caveats: Differentially abundant clones: roughly 1.2 between replicates, approximately 15 at about 13 days, 19 to 20 at four. Variance in clone template counts between approximately two-week samples significantly increased with total template count across all healthy donors.

TCRdb's copy holds only in-frame clones and misses some; the assay was immunoSEQ multiplex PCR. The sample includes approximately 130,000 clones, less than 90% of them seen just once. The CDR3 has 14 residues. CDR1 and CDR2 from the germline V gene are MNHEY and SVGAGI. Trimming took off 3 bases at V and 4 bases at J, with 12 bases between the two ends. During the collection period, no donor immune events like infections were recorded. Comments on this clone: Its antigen is not identified.

The sequence derives from a person aged 18 to 75 in good health. Sequencing used blood. This rearrangement joins TRBV6-5 to TRBJ1-1; no clear D gene. CDR3 bases: TGTGCCAGCAGTTATTCAGTGTTGGGCACTGAAGCTTTCTTT. It encodes CASSYSVLGTEAFF.